The sequence of this TCR beta chain was determined in a study of blood T cell repertoires in COVID-19. Turning to the study itself: Samples taken during acute and convalescent COVID-19 were collected in the United States, Italy and Spain. T cells, B-cell-depleted T cells, or PBMCs supplied cDNA or gDNA.

Study processing details: It was from reference gene primer amplification that nucleated cell counts were estimated. TCRdb's table, derived via immunoSEQ multiplex PCR, lists solely in-frame clones and lacks some. V and J calls and clone size are given by that table; D and trimming were obtained from the DNA. The table lists 90,000 to 100,000 clones, roughly 80% of them singletons, with around 15% in the top ten. Trimming removed 2 bases at V and 3 bases at J, with 11 bases between. Germline loops: CDR1 SGHNT, CDR2 YYREEE (reference sequence). The CDR3 loop spans 14 amino acids. The V gene is TRBV5-4, the J gene TRBJ1-2, with D perhaps TRBD1 (5 bases). The source of this sequence is an older woman with acute or convalescent COVID-19. Sequenced sample: peripheral blood. The CDR3 DNA sequence: TGTGCCAGCAGCTTACAAGGGGTCTACTATGGCTACACCTTC. The encoded protein is CASSLQGVYYGYTF.